Presented here are 11 T cell receptor beta chains from one specimen sequenced in a study of OX40 agonist ivuxolimab in advanced cancers. Using immunoSEQ multiplex PCR, the repertoire was profiled, and TCRdb retains in-frame clones only, with some absent. The sample has 16,000 or so clones; about 77% are singletons. The sequences come from CD4+ or CD8+ T cells sorted from blood, collected in a trial of the OX40 agonist ivuxolimab. These receptors were taken from an adult with an advanced solid tumor such as melanoma, head and neck, liver or kidney cancer.

This clone was recorded only once. The chain has TRBV7-9 and TRBJ1-4, with 9 bases matching TRBD1. Germline lookup yields CDR1 SEHNR and CDR2 FQNEAQ (reference sequence). Trimming cost V 5 bases and J 3 bases; bases outside gene matches: 1. This CDR3 spans 14 amino acids. DNA of the CDR3: TGTGCCAGCAGCAGGACAGGGGCTAATGAAAAACTGTTTTTT. Translation: CASSRTGANEKLFF.

This chain joins TRBV29-1 and TRBJ2-7, with TRBD1 identical over 7 bases. The CDR3 totals 15 residues. The germline V gene has CDR1 SQVTM and CDR2 ANQGSEA. Unmatched junction bases numbered 8, after V lost 0 bases and J lost 3 bases. DNA for the CDR3: TGCAGCGTTGAAGATGGGGCAGGGGGTTTCTACGAGCAGTACTTC. It specifies CSVEDGAGGFYEQYF.

The chain uses TRBV11-2 and TRBJ1-5; D ambiguous. V lost 3 bases, J lost 1 base, and 13 bases lay in between. CDR1 is SGHAT and CDR2 is FQNNGV in the germline V gene. CDR3 length: 16 residues. CDR3: CASSFDGRQSNQPQHF. In DNA, the CDR3 is TGTGCCAGCAGCTTCGACGGGCGCCAGAGCAATCAGCCCCAGCATTTT.

V gene TRBV7-2 combines with J gene TRBJ1-5, with no clear D. The CDR3 loop spans 15 amino acids. The V gene lost 1 base and the J gene lost 5 bases, with 12 bases spanning the gap. Germline V gene sequence: CDR1 SGHTA, CDR2 FQGNSA. Here the CDR3 DNA reads TGTGCCAGCAGCTTAGATCCGGGCAACTATCAGCCCCAGCATTTT. Translation gives CASSLDPGNYQPQHF.

The rearrangement uses TRBV13 and TRBJ2-7; 7 bases are a match to TRBD1. The CDR3 length is 15 residues. Germline CDR1 is PRHDT and CDR2 is FYEKMQ (reference sequence). With V trimmed by 4 bases and J by 4 bases, 10 bases remained unmatched. The CDR3 bases are TGTGCCAGCAGCTCCACCTACAGGGGTAGGTACGAGCAGTACTTC. This encodes CASSSTYRGRYEQYF.

Notes on this clone: The sample has other DNA sequences that encode this CDR3 too. This rearrangement joins TRBV7-8 to TRBJ2-1; TRBD1 aligns across 11 bases. The trim removed 1 base at V and 0 bases at J, leaving 2 bases unmatched. Per the germline V gene, CDR1 is SGHVS and CDR2 is FQNEAQ. This CDR3 spans 17 amino acids. Written as DNA, the CDR3 is TGTGCCAGCAGCTTAGAGGGACAGGGGGACTCCTACAATGAGCAGTTCTTC. This encodes CASSLEGQGDSYNEQFF.

CDR3 DNA sequence: TGCGCCAGCAGCCAAGAACCCGAGGGATCTGGAAACACCATATATTTT. Its translation is CASSQEPEGSGNTIYF. This sequence joins TRBV4-3 and TRBJ1-3, with D unresolved. The CDR3 is made up of 16 amino acids. Trimming removed 0 bases from V and 1 base from J, with 10 bases in between. Germline lookup yields CDR1 LGHNA and CDR2 YSLEER.

The chain couples TRBV4-3 to TRBJ1-2; D is unresolved. Germline-derived CDR1 and CDR2 are LGHNA and YSLEER. This CDR3 comprises 14 residues. The V end lost 4 bases, the J end lost 8 bases, and 17 bases lay between the germline ends. The CDR3 DNA is TGCGCCAGCAGCCGCCGGCCTACCGCGGAGGGCTACACCTTC. Its translation: CASSRRPTAEGYTF.

The V and J genes are TRBV6-9 and TRBJ1-1; TRBD1 is a possible D gene (5 bases). The CDR3 totals 12 residues. CDR1 is MNHGY, CDR2 SVAAGI, per germline. Deletions cut 3 bases from V and 8 bases from J, with 10 bases between. CDR3 in amino acids: CASSYSWGEAFF. For the CDR3, the DNA is TGTGCCAGCAGTTACTCCTGGGGGGAAGCTTTCTTT.

The rearrangement joins TRBV6-1 to TRBJ2-3, with D possibly TRBD2 on 5 matching bases. The V and J ends lost 2 bases and 4 bases respectively, with 16 bases between them. The length of the CDR3 is 16 residues. Germline V gene lookup returns CDR1 MNHNS and CDR2 SASEGT. CDR3 DNA sequence: TGTGCCAGCAGTGAACCTGCGGGCCCCGAGCCAGATACGCAGTATTTT. Residues: CASSEPAGPEPDTQYF.

V usage is TRBV6-5 and J usage is TRBJ2-7; D remains unclear. Looked up from germline, CDR1 is MNHEY and CDR2 is SVGAGI. Deletions cut 4 bases from V and 2 bases from J, with 9 bases between. The CDR3 consists of 13 residues. CDR3 in amino acids: CASSFVGTYEQYF. In DNA form, the CDR3 reads TGTGCCAGCAGTTTCGTCGGAACCTACGAGCAGTACTTC.